This T cell receptor beta chain emerged from a study of blood T cell repertoires in COVID-19. Whole-study context: COVID-19 samples from acute and convalescent phases originated in the United States, Italy and Spain. The analysed material was cDNA or gDNA that came from T cells, B-cell-depleted T cells, or PBMCs.

Germline loops: CDR1 DFQATT, CDR2 SNEGSKA (reference sequence). This CDR3 is built from 14 residues. V shed 3 bases and J shed 0 bases, with 8 bases lying between them. Original handling: Estimated nucleated cell counts came from reference gene primer amplification. TCRdb's table, derived via immunoSEQ multiplex PCR, lists solely in-frame clones and lacks some. D and trimming come from the DNA, and the V and J calls and clone size come from that table. The sample gives under 250,000 clones, about 80% of which show up once; approximately 4% is in the top ten. This TCR was sampled from a man aged 50 to 60 with active or convalescent COVID-19. V gene TRBV20-1 combines with J gene TRBJ1-4; D is ambiguous. Material: peripheral blood. The CDR3 DNA is TGCAGTGCTAGTCTCCCCGCAACTAATGAAAAACTGTTTTTT. This gives the protein CSASLPATNEKLFF.